This T cell receptor (beta chain) was observed in a study of blood T cell repertoires in COVID-19. Germline V lookup: CDR1 SEHNR, CDR2 FQNEAQ (reference sequence). Trimming took off 5 bases at V and 9 bases at J, with 11 bases between the two ends. The CDR3 totals 12 residues. Sequenced by immunoSEQ multiplex PCR; TCRdb stores in-frame clones only, minus some. The repertoire holds about 140,000 clones, about 86% seen once, with more than 1.5% in the top ten. The chain couples TRBV7-9 to TRBJ2-1; D gene uncertain. Specimen: peripheral blood. The sequence was collected from a woman aged 60-75 years with acute or convalescent COVID-19. The CDR3 spells CASSRQFGEQFF. The DNA of the CDR3 is TGTGCCAGCAGCCGACAATTCGGTGAGCAGTTCTTC.